The 2 T cell receptor beta chains listed next were all sequenced from one sample in a study of PD-1 blockade in classical Hodgkin lymphoma. Assay used: immunoSEQ multiplex PCR; TCRdb lists only in-frame clones, some missing. The sample gives more than 20,000 clones, about 70% of which show up once; around 1.3% is in the top ten. Time point meaning: cycle 4 day 1 (C4D1), after less than 7 weeks of nivolumab. Relapses following autologous stem cell transplantation were seen in all patients, with brentuximab vedotin exposure varying. Negative magnetic selection isolated CD4+ T cells from thawed PBMCs. The source material was CD4+ T cells from blood, sampled before the fourth cycle of nivolumab. Receptors originate from a human donor with classical Hodgkin lymphoma.

The chain carries TRBV7-9 and TRBJ1-4; TRBD1 matches 7 bases. CDR1 is SEHNR, CDR2 FQNEAQ, per germline (reference sequence). This CDR3 spans 18 amino acids. V gave up 2 bases and J gave up 0 bases; unmatched junction bases: 9. The chain's CDR3 is CASSLSRDRRSTNEKLFF. CDR3 sequence (DNA): TGTGCCAGCAGCTTATCCCGGGACAGAAGATCAACTAATGAAAAACTGTTTTTT. The full variable domain, rest sourced from reference TRBV7-9 and TRBJ1-4, is DTGVSQNPRHKITKRGQNVTFRCDPISEHNRLYWYRQTLGQGPEFLTYFQNEAQLEKSRLLSDRFSAERPKGSFSTLEIQRTEQGDSAMYLCASSLSRDRRSTNEKLFFGSGTQLSVL.

Only a few counts were recorded for this clone. The chain carries TRBV6-5 and TRBJ2-4, with D uncertain. The germline CDR1 and CDR2 sequences are MNHEY and SVGAGI. Trimming pared 2 bases from V and 9 bases from J, leaving 5 bases between. This CDR3 is 11 amino acids long. The CDR3 here is CASSYRAIQYF. CDR3 DNA: TGTGCCAGCAGTTACAGGGCCATTCAGTACTTC.